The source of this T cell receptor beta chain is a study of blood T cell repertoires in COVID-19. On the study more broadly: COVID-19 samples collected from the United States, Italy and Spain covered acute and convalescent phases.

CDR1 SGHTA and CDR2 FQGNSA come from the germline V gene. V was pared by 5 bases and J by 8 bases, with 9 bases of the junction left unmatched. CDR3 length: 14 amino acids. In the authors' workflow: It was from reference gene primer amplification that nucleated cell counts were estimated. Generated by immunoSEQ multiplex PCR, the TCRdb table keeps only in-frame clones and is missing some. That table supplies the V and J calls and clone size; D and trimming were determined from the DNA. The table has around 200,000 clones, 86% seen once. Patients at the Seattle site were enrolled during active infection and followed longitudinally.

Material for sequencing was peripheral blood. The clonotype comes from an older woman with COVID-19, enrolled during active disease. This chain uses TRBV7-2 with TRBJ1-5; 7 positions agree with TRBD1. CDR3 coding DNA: TGTGCCAGCAGCCTAGGGACAGACTCAGAGCCCCAGCATTTT. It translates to CASSLGTDSEPQHF.